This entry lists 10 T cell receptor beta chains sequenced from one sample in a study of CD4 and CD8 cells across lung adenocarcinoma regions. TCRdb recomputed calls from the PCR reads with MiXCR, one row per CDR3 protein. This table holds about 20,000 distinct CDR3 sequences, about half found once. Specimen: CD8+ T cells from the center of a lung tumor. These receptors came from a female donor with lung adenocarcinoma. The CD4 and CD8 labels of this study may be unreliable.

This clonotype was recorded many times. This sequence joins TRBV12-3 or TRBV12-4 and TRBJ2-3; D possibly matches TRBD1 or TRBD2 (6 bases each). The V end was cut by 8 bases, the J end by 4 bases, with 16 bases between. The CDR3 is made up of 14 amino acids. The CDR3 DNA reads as TGTGCCAGCCGGGCGGCTAGGGGGGCAGATACGCAGTATTTT. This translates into CASRAARGADTQYF.

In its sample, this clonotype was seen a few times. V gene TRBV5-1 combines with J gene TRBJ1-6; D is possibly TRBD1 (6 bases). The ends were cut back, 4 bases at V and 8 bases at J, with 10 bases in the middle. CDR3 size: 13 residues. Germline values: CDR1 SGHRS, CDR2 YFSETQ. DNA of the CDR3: TGCGCCAGCAGCACCCGGACAGATTCACCCCTCCACTTT. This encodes CASSTRTDSPLHF.

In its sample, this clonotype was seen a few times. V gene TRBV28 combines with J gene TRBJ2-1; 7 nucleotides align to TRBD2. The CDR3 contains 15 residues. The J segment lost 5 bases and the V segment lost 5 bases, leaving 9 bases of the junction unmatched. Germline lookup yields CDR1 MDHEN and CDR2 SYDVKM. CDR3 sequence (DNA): TGTGCCAGCAGTCTCCTAGCGGAGGCCCACAATGAGCAGTTCTTC. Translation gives CASSLLAEAHNEQFF.

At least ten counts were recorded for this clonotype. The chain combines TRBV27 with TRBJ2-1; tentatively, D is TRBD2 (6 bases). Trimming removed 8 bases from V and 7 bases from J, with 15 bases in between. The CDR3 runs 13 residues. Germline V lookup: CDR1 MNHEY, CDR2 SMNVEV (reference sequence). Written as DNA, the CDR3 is TGTGCCAGCGGGAGGTCTTGGGGGAATGAGCAGTTCTTC. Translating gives CASGRSWGNEQFF.

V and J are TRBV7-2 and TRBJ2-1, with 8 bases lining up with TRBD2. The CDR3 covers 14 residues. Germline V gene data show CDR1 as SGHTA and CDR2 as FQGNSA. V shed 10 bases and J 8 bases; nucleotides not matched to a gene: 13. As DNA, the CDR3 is TGTGCCACCTCGGCAGGTAGCGGGATCGATGAGCAGTTCTTC. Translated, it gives CATSAGSGIDEQFF.

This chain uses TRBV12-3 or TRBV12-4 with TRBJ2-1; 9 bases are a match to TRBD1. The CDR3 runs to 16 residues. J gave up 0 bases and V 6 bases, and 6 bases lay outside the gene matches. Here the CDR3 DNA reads TGTGCCAGCAGCCGGGGACAGGGTCGCTCCTACAATGAGCAGTTCTTC. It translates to CASSRGQGRSYNEQFF.

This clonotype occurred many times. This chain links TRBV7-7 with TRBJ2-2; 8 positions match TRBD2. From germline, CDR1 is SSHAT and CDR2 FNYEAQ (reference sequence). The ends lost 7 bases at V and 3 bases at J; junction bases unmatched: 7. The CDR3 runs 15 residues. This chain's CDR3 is CASMPFGGDTGELFF. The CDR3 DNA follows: TGTGCCAGCATGCCTTTCGGGGGGGACACCGGGGAGCTGTTTTTT.

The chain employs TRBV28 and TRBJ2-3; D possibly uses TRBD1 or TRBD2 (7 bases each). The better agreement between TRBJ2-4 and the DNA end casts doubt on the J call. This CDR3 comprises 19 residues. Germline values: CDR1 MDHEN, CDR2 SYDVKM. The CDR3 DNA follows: TGTGCCAGCACCTTGGATGTGGGGGGAGGGGGCCGAGACCAAAACATTCAGTACTTC. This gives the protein CASTLDVGGGGRDQNIQYF.

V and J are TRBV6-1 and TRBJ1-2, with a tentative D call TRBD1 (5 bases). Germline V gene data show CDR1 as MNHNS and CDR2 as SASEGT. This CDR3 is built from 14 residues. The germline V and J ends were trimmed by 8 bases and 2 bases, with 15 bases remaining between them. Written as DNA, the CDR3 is TGTGCCAGCGGAGGCAGGGAGGGAAACTATGGCTACACCTTC. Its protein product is CASGGREGNYGYTF.

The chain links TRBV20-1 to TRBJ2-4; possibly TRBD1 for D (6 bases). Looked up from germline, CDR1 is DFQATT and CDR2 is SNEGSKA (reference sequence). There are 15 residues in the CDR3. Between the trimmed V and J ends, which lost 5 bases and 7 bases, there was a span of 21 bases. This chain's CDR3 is CSAVHPQGEGNIQYF. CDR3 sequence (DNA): TGCAGTGCTGTCCACCCACAGGGTGAGGGGAACATTCAGTACTTC.